These 22 T cell receptor beta chains came from one sample sequenced in a study of PD-L1 blockade in urothelial cancer. Generated by immunoSEQ multiplex PCR, the TCRdb table keeps only in-frame clones and is missing some. The table has 65,000 to 90,000 clones, 65% to 85% seen once; the top ten hold about 8.6%. The sample's time point: pretreatment peripheral blood. Source: PBMCs, taken around atezolizumab (anti-PD-L1) treatment. The source of these receptors is a woman aged 70-85 years with urothelial cancer.

This clone was seen at least ten times. The gene calls are TRBV5-4 and TRBJ2-2, with TRBD1 matching 7 bases. Germline CDR1 and CDR2: SGHNT and YYREEE (reference sequence). CDR3 length equals 15 residues. The V segment lost 4 bases and the J segment 0 bases; nucleotides outside the gene matches: 3. CDR3 in DNA: TGTGCCAGCAGCCAAGGGGGCGCGAACACCGGGGAGCTGTTTTTT. Residues: CASSQGGANTGELFF. The variable domain in full, with the rest retrieved from reference TRBV5-4 and TRBJ2-2, is ETGVTQSPTHLIKTRGQQVTLRCSSQSGHNTVSWYQQALGQGPQFIFQYYREEENGRGNFPPRFSGLQFPNYSSELNVNALELDDSALYLCASSQGGANTGELFFGEGSRLTVL.

The V gene is TRBV19, the J gene TRBJ1-5, with 12 bases identical to TRBD1. The CDR3 has 17 amino acids. The V gene's germline CDR1 is LNHDA and CDR2 SQIVND (reference sequence). J gave up 2 bases and V 4 bases, and 6 bases lay outside the gene matches. CDR3 nucleotide sequence: TGTGCCAGTAGTACGGGACAGGGGGCCCATGGCAATCAGCCCCAGCATTTT. Residues: CASSTGQGAHGNQPQHF. Looking up the rest from reference TRBV19 and TRBJ1-5 gives the full variable domain: DGGITQSPKYLFRKEGQNVTLSCEQNLNHDAMYWYRQDPGQGLRLIYYSQIVNDFQKGDIAEGYSVSREKKESFPLTVTSAQKNPTAFYLCASSTGQGAHGNQPQHFGDGTRLSIL.

V is TRBV18 and J is TRBJ2-1, with a possible D match to TRBD2 (6 bases). The CDR3 has 12 amino acids. The V gene lost 6 bases and the J gene lost 7 bases, with 10 bases spanning the gap. The V gene's germline CDR1 is KGHSH and CDR2 LQKENI. The CDR3 loop reads CASSPRENEQFF. The CDR3 nucleotides read TGTGCCAGCTCCCCCCGGGAGAATGAGCAGTTCTTC.

The rearrangement uses TRBV10-2 and TRBJ2-1; 11 nucleotides match TRBD2. Germline V gene data show CDR1 as WSHSY and CDR2 as SAAADI. The J segment lost 8 bases and the V segment lost 5 bases, leaving 5 bases of the junction unmatched. The CDR3 has 14 amino acids. CDR3 sequence reads: CASSKGLAVDEQFF. For the CDR3, the DNA is TGCGCCAGCAGTAAGGGACTAGCGGTCGATGAGCAGTTCTTC.

The J gene is TRBJ1-1, the V gene TRBV5-1, with a weak D call TRBD1 (5 bases). Germline assignment: CDR1 SGHRS and CDR2 YFSETQ. The CDR3 runs 14 residues. V lost 3 bases and J 0 bases, leaving 9 bases between the germline ends. Here the CDR3 DNA reads TGCGCCAGCAGCTGGGGGGGGGTGAACACTGAAGCTTTCTTT. This gives the protein CASSWGGVNTEAFF.

This rearrangement joins TRBV4-1 to TRBJ2-3; the match to TRBD2 covers 7 bases. The CDR3 has 15 residues. Looked up from germline, CDR1 is MGHRA and CDR2 is YSYEKL. With V trimmed by 3 bases and J by 4 bases, 7 bases remained unmatched. The CDR3 nucleotides read TGCGCCAGCAGCCAGATCGGACTAGGATCAGATACGCAGTATTTT. This gives the protein CASSQIGLGSDTQYF.

The rearrangement links TRBV10-1 to TRBJ1-2; TRBD1 matches 7 bases. After removal of 0 bases from V and 8 bases from J, the junction contained 3 bases not matched to a gene. The CDR3 is 13 amino acids. Germline V gene data show CDR1 as WNHNN and CDR2 as SYGVQD (reference sequence). This chain's CDR3 is CASSESTGRGYTF. The CDR3, as DNA: TGCGCCAGCAGTGAGTCGACAGGGCGCGGCTACACCTTC.

This chain joins TRBV5-1 and TRBJ2-7; TRBD1 matches at 9 bases. The CDR3 length is 15 residues. J lost 4 bases, V lost 3 bases, and 8 bases had no gene match. Germline V gene sequence: CDR1 SGHRS, CDR2 YFSETQ. The CDR3 protein is CASSYEPGTGYEQYF. The CDR3 DNA reads as TGCGCCAGCAGCTACGAGCCCGGGACAGGGTACGAGCAGTACTTC.

This clone was recorded once. The V gene is TRBV5-4, the J gene TRBJ2-2; 12 bases are shared with TRBD1. V lost 1 base and J lost 6; bases outside the gene matches: 4. The CDR3 spans 16 residues. CDR1 and CDR2 (germline): SGHNT, YYREEE (reference sequence). The DNA of the CDR3 is TGTGCCAGCAGCTTGAGTTGGGACAGGGGGCCCGGGGAGCTGTTTTTT. It is translated as CASSLSWDRGPGELFF.

The chain carries TRBV2 and TRBJ1-1; 8 nucleotides agree with TRBD1. The trim removed 2 bases at V and 3 bases at J, leaving 5 bases unmatched. Germline loops: CDR1 SNHLY, CDR2 FYNNEI. The CDR3 totals 15 residues. The DNA for the CDR3 is TGTGCCAGCAGTGAACAGGGGGCTGAGGACACTGAAGCTTTCTTT. Translated: CASSEQGAEDTEAFF.

This clone was counted a few times. The chain employs TRBV18 and TRBJ2-6; TRBD2 aligns across 7 bases. CDR1 KGHSH and CDR2 LQKENI come from the germline V gene. This CDR3 region has 18 residues. Trimming at V came to 3 bases and at J to 2 bases, leaving 10 bases not matched to a gene. The CDR3 nucleotides read TGTGCCAGCTCACCTCCCCCCGGTGGGAGGGCTGGGGCCAACGTCCTGACTTTC. It codes for CASSPPPGGRAGANVLTF.

The V gene is TRBV5-6, the J gene TRBJ2-7; 7 nucleotides agree with TRBD1. Germline assignment: CDR1 SGHDT and CDR2 YYEEEE. The CDR3 has 15 amino acids. J lost 2 bases, V lost 0 bases, and 5 bases had no gene match. CDR3 bases: TGTGCCAGCAGCTTGGGTTTTCAGGGGGCCTACGAGCAGTACTTC. It codes for CASSLGFQGAYEQYF.

This chain connects TRBV7-2 to TRBJ2-7, with 8 bases lining up with TRBD1. The CDR3 runs to 17 residues. V trimming: 1 base; J trimming: 5 bases; junction bases outside the gene matches: 13. Per the germline V gene, CDR1 is SGHTA and CDR2 is FQGNSA. CDR3 in amino acids: CASSLGRGGTGHDEQYF. The CDR3 DNA follows: TGTGCCAGCAGCTTAGGCCGGGGCGGGACAGGCCATGACGAGCAGTACTTC.

The V and J genes are TRBV29-1 and TRBJ2-5; weak D call: TRBD2 (5 bases). The V and J ends lost 4 bases and 11 bases respectively, with 11 bases between them. CDR1 and CDR2 from the germline V gene are SQVTM and ANQGSEA. The CDR3 consists of 10 residues. CDR3 residues: CSVGGREQYF. As DNA, the CDR3 is TGCAGCGTTGGAGGAAGGGAGCAGTACTTC.

V usage is TRBV18 and J usage is TRBJ2-7, with D tentatively TRBD1 (6 bases). Trimming took off 3 bases at V and 1 base at J, with 13 bases between the two ends. CDR1 is KGHSH and CDR2 is LQKENI in the germline V gene. The CDR3 sequence is 15 residues long. The CDR3 sequence: CASSPGRGWSYEQYF. The CDR3 region has the DNA TGTGCCAGCTCACCGGGAAGGGGGTGGTCCTACGAGCAGTACTTC.

This clone was seen more than once but under ten times. V is TRBV7-2 and J is TRBJ2-3; TRBD2 matches at 11 bases. Germline assignment: CDR1 SGHTA and CDR2 FQGNSA. V shed 5 bases, J shed 4 bases, and the junction held 5 bases outside the gene matches. The CDR3 consists of 15 residues. The CDR3 is CASSRLAGRSDTQYF. Here the CDR3 DNA reads TGTGCCAGCAGCCGACTAGCGGGGCGATCAGATACGCAGTATTTT.

The CDR3 loop is CASSLFRSSYNSPLHF. In DNA, the CDR3 is TGTGCCAGCAGCTTATTTAGGAGCTCCTATAATTCACCCCTCCACTTT. This rearrangement joins TRBV7-9 to TRBJ1-6; D is uncertain. Germline-derived CDR1 and CDR2 are SEHNR and FQNEAQ (reference sequence). Trimming shortened V by 2 bases and J by 0 bases, and 8 bases separated the two germline ends. CDR3 length equals 16 residues.

The chain uses TRBV28 and TRBJ1-4, with D perhaps TRBD1 (5 bases). CDR1 MDHEN and CDR2 SYDVKM come from the germline V gene. The CDR3 is 14 amino acids. V was pared by 4 bases and J by 4 bases, with 10 bases between. CDR3 bases: TGTGCCAGCAGTTGGGAGGGGTTTAATGAAAAACTGTTTTTT. Translated: CASSWEGFNEKLFF.

The genes are TRBV19 and TRBJ2-1; weak D call: TRBD1 (6 bases). The ends were cut back, 0 bases at V and 4 bases at J, with 19 bases in the middle. The CDR3 loop spans 18 amino acids. Germline lookup yields CDR1 LNHDA and CDR2 SQIVND (reference sequence). The CDR3 DNA sequence: TGTGCCAGTAGTATAGATCTCGGGACACGGATCCCGTACAATGAGCAGTTCTTC. Translation gives CASSIDLGTRIPYNEQFF.

This clone showed up just a few times. J is TRBJ2-2 and V is TRBV5-6; D is unresolved. The CDR3 runs 18 residues. V lost 2 bases and J lost 6, with 23 bases in between. Germline CDR1 SGHDT, CDR2 YYEEEE. The CDR3 loop reads CASSFLLTLGSSSGELFF. CDR3 bases: TGTGCCAGCAGCTTTTTACTCACCCTAGGCAGTTCGTCCGGGGAGCTGTTTTTT.

The V call is TRBV7-9, the J call TRBJ2-3; tentative D call: TRBD2 (5 bases). Between the trimmed V and J ends, which lost 2 bases and 12 bases, there was a span of 18 bases. From germline, CDR1 is SEHNR and CDR2 FQNEAQ (reference sequence). There are 14 residues in the CDR3. The CDR3 loop reads CASSLLFADSHQYF. CDR3 DNA sequence: TGTGCCAGCAGCTTACTTTTCGCGGACTCTCACCAGTATTTT. Based on the CDR3 plus reference TRBV7-9 and TRBJ2-3, the full variable domain is DTGVSQNPRHKITKRGQNVTFRCDPISEHNRLYWYRQTLGQGPEFLTYFQNEAQLEKSRLLSDRFSAERPKGSFSTLEIQRTEQGDSAMYLCASSLLFADSHQYFGPGTRLTVL.

The chain combines TRBV11-2 with TRBJ2-3; D possibly corresponds to TRBD1 (5 bases). Germline CDR1 reads SGHAT; CDR2 reads FQNNGV. V lost 1 base to trimming and J lost 1 base, with 6 bases between them. The length of the CDR3 is 14 residues. The DNA for the CDR3 is TGTGCCAGCAGCTTAGCACAGGGCACAGATACGCAGTATTTT. This gives the protein CASSLAQGTDTQYF.